These 25 T cell receptor beta chains were sequenced from one sample in a study of T-cell memory formation after mild COVID-19. Via MiXCR, TCRdb re-called the 5' RACE reads, giving one row per CDR3 protein. The sample carries 540,000 or so distinct CDR3 sequences, 20% recorded once. Sequencing input: PBMCs or a T cell subset sorted from them (not recorded which). These receptors came from an adult woman who had mild COVID-19 (a few samples of this study predate the infection). Cell type and time point are not known.

The V call is TRBV7-3, the J call TRBJ2-1; the D call may be TRBD1 or TRBD2 (5 bases each). Germline values: CDR1 SGHTA, CDR2 FQGTGA. This CDR3 has 13 amino acids. V was trimmed by 4 bases and J by 10 bases, leaving 14 bases between them. The CDR3 spells CASSSPGTGEQFF. In nucleotides, the CDR3 is TGTGCCAGCAGCTCTCCCGGGACCGGGGAGCAGTTCTTC.

This clonotype came up a few times. The chain recombines TRBV2 with TRBJ2-3; no firm D call. Per the germline V gene, CDR1 is SNHLY and CDR2 is FYNNEI. V lost 3 bases to trimming and J lost 1 base, with 5 bases between them. The CDR3 has 13 amino acids. CDR3 coding DNA: TGTGCCAGCAGTGAGGACCGCACAGATACGCAGTATTTT. Translation: CASSEDRTDTQYF.

The chain combines TRBV12-3 or TRBV12-4 with TRBJ2-3; D is uncertain. There are 13 residues in the CDR3. Trimming cost V 8 bases and J 6 bases, with 15 bases left between them. Written as DNA, the CDR3 is TGTGCCAGCGGGTCCTGGTCCGGGGATACGCAGTATTTT. Residues: CASGSWSGDTQYF.

The genes are TRBV10-3 and TRBJ2-7, with D tentatively TRBD2 (5 bases). V was trimmed by 8 bases and J by 3 bases, leaving 17 bases between them. Germline CDR1 is ENHRY and CDR2 is SYGVKD. There are 14 residues in the CDR3. CDR3 DNA: TGTGCCATCCGAGGAGTGAGGGATAACTACGAGCAGTACTTC. Amino acids: CAIRGVRDNYEQYF.

In this sample, this clonotype turned up a few times. The chain employs TRBV5-1 and TRBJ2-7, with 8 bases that match TRBD1. The CDR3 covers 16 residues. CDR1 and CDR2 (germline): SGHRS, YFSETQ. V lost 0 bases, J lost 2 bases, and 7 bases stayed unmatched. CDR3 sequence (DNA): TGCGCCAGCAGCTTGGGGGGGACAGGCACTACCTACGAGCAGTACTTC. Amino acids: CASSLGGTGTTYEQYF.

This chain uses TRBV9 with TRBJ1-6; D perhaps matches TRBD1 (5 bases). V dropped 1 base and J dropped 5 bases, with 7 bases sitting between them. The CDR3 runs 14 residues. Germline CDR1 reads SGDLS; CDR2 reads YYNGEE. The CDR3: CASSVSGDNSPLHF. CDR3 DNA: TGTGCCAGCAGCGTATCGGGGGATAATTCACCCCTCCACTTT.

This clonotype was counted a few times. The rearrangement joins TRBV5-6 to TRBJ2-7, with D possibly TRBD2 on 6 matching bases. Germline values: CDR1 SGHDT, CDR2 YYEEEE. The CDR3 covers 15 residues. Trimming pared 3 bases from V and 3 bases from J, leaving 16 bases between. For the CDR3, the DNA is TGTGCCAGCAGCTCCCAACGGGAGCAAGACTACGAGCAGTACTTC. This gives the protein CASSSQREQDYEQYF. The full variable domain, with the rest looked up from reference TRBV5-6 and TRBJ2-7, is DAGVTQSPTHLIKTRGQQVTLRCSPKSGHDTVSWYQQALGQGPQFIFQYYEEEERQRGNFPDRFSGHQFPNYSSELNVNALLLGDSALYLCASSSQREQDYEQYFGPGTRLTVT.

There are a few counts of this clonotype. V and J are TRBV7-8 and TRBJ2-2; D call uncertain. CDR3 length equals 16 residues. CDR1 and CDR2 from the germline V gene are SGHVS and FQNEAQ. V was pared by 1 base and J by 0 bases, with 9 bases between. CDR3 nucleotides: TGTGCCAGCAGCTTAGTTTTCGGAACGAACACCGGGGAGCTGTTTTTT. Its protein product is CASSLVFGTNTGELFF.

Points on this clonotype: Its ends do not fully match the called genes, so a read error is possible. The chain recombines TRBV7-2 with TRBJ2-1, with TRBD2 identical over 12 bases. The V gene's germline CDR1 is SGHTA and CDR2 FQGNSA. The CDR3 totals 14 residues. The CDR3 nucleotides read TGTGCCAGCAGCCTAGCGGGGGGGCGGAATGAGCAGTTCTTC. This translates into CASSLAGGRNEQFF.

This clonotype was seen a handful of times. This chain links TRBV6-5 with TRBJ1-5, with a weak D call TRBD1 (5 bases). Germline values: CDR1 MNHEY, CDR2 SVGAGI. Trimming removed 6 bases at V and 5 bases at J, with 11 bases between. This CDR3 region has 13 residues. The CDR3 spells CASREGYDQPQHF. The CDR3 DNA sequence: TGTGCCAGCAGGGAGGGGTACGATCAGCCCCAGCATTTT.

This clonotype was found a few times. The CDR3 sequence is CASSLGQLVSYNEQFF. CDR3 nucleotides: TGTGCCAGCAGTTTAGGTCAGTTAGTTTCATACAATGAGCAGTTCTTC. The chain couples TRBV27 to TRBJ2-1, with D uncertain. CDR3 length equals 16 residues. Germline V lookup: CDR1 MNHEY, CDR2 SMNVEV (reference sequence). V shed 2 bases and J shed 4 bases, with 15 bases lying between them.

This clonotype was picked up a small number of times. This chain links TRBV12-3 or TRBV12-4 with TRBJ1-1, with D perhaps matching TRBD1 (6 bases). The CDR3 has 12 residues. The V gene lost 6 bases and the J gene lost 7 bases, with 12 bases spanning the gap. As DNA, the CDR3 is TGTGCCAGCAGCCCGGACAGAGTTGAAGCTTTCTTT. The encoded protein is CASSPDRVEAFF.

The V call is TRBV4-1, the J call TRBJ2-2; D may match TRBD1 or TRBD2 (6 bases each). The CDR3 covers 15 residues. V lost 1 base to trimming and J lost 3 bases, with 9 bases between them. Germline assignment: CDR1 MGHRA and CDR2 YSYEKL. The CDR3 reads CASSQGRGDTGELFF. The CDR3 DNA follows: TGCGCCAGCAGCCAAGGGAGGGGGGACACCGGGGAGCTGTTTTTT.

This clonotype was seen ten or more times. The chain uses TRBV4-2 and TRBJ2-3, with a weak D call TRBD1 (6 bases). Trimming stripped 4 bases from V and 0 bases from J, with 14 bases between. The CDR3 sequence is 16 residues long. CDR1 is LGHNA and CDR2 is YNFKEQ in the germline V gene. The CDR3 region is CASSPRPQGSTDTQYF. DNA of the CDR3: TGTGCCAGCAGCCCCCGCCCACAGGGTAGCACAGATACGCAGTATTTT.

In this sample, this clonotype turned up a few times. This chain connects TRBV6-5 to TRBJ1-4, with 8 bases that match TRBD1. The length of the CDR3 is 14 residues. Germline V gene lookup returns CDR1 MNHEY and CDR2 SVGAGI. The trim removed 5 bases at V and 8 bases at J, leaving 7 bases unmatched. The CDR3 reads CASSPQGVGEKLFF. The CDR3 nucleotides read TGTGCCAGCAGTCCACAGGGGGTAGGGGAAAAACTGTTTTTT.

V is TRBV7-9 and J is TRBJ1-1; TRBD1 matches at 7 bases. The trim removed 3 bases at V and 3 bases at J, leaving 4 bases unmatched. The CDR3 consists of 14 residues. Germline-derived CDR1 and CDR2 are SEHNR and FQNEAQ (reference sequence). CDR3 DNA sequence: TGTGCCAGCAGCTTGGAGGGACAGTACACTGAAGCTTTCTTT. Translation: CASSLEGQYTEAFF.

The chain combines TRBV9 with TRBJ1-3, with D perhaps matching TRBD1 (6 bases). Per the germline V gene, CDR1 is SGDLS and CDR2 is YYNGEE. The V gene lost 3 bases and the J gene lost 0 bases, with 16 bases spanning the gap. CDR3 length: 17 amino acids. This CDR3 is CASSANLQGDSGNTIYF. The CDR3 nucleotides are TGTGCCAGCAGCGCAAACTTACAGGGAGACTCTGGAAACACCATATATTTT.

This clonotype was counted between two and nine times. The chain links TRBV9 to TRBJ1-2, with unresolved D. CDR3 length: 14 residues. With 3 bases removed from V and 2 bases from J, the gap between germline ends came to 11 bases. The germline CDR1 and CDR2 sequences are SGDLS and YYNGEE. The DNA for the CDR3 is TGTGCCAGCAGCGCTGCAACAGCCAACTATGGCTACACCTTC. Its protein is CASSAATANYGYTF.

This clonotype was detected only a few times. The rearrangement uses TRBV24-1 and TRBJ2-1; 11 bases fit TRBD2. The V segment lost 4 bases and the J segment 4 bases; nucleotides outside the gene matches: 11. This CDR3 has 18 residues. CDR1 and CDR2 from the germline V gene are KGHDR and SFDVKD. The CDR3 DNA reads TGTGCCACCAGTGACCGCGGACTAGCGGGTCACAGGTACAATGAGCAGTTCTTC. Its protein is CATSDRGLAGHRYNEQFF.

This clonotype appeared a few times. The rearrangement uses TRBV6-6 and TRBJ2-5; 9 nucleotides align to TRBD1. Germline loops: CDR1 MNHNY, CDR2 SVGAGI (reference sequence). V was pared by 4 bases and J by 5 bases, with 5 bases of the junction left unmatched. This CDR3 has 14 residues. DNA for the CDR3: TGTGCCAGCAGTTTCGGGACAGGGTCGGAGACCCAGTACTTC. This sequence encodes CASSFGTGSETQYF.

The gene calls are TRBV4-1 and TRBJ1-1; 8 bases map to TRBD1. The CDR3 has 15 amino acids. Germline lookup yields CDR1 MGHRA and CDR2 YSYEKL. V shed 3 bases, J shed 1 base, and the junction held 4 bases outside the gene matches. In DNA form, the CDR3 reads TGCGCCAGCAGCCACGACGGACAGGGGAACACTGAAGCTTTCTTT. It is translated as CASSHDGQGNTEAFF.

The chain uses TRBV2 and TRBJ2-1; the D is unclear. Germline CDR1 and CDR2: SNHLY and FYNNEI. This CDR3 contains 15 residues. V was pared by 0 bases and J by 0 bases, with 6 bases between. The CDR3 nucleotides are TGTGCCAGCAGTGAAGCGCTTCGCTCCTACAATGAGCAGTTCTTC. It yields the protein CASSEALRSYNEQFF.

V and J are TRBV5-6 and TRBJ1-5, with D unclear. Trimming stripped 0 bases from V and 4 bases from J, with 8 bases between. The CDR3 loop spans 14 amino acids. Germline V gene data show CDR1 as SGHDT and CDR2 as YYEEEE. Written as DNA, the CDR3 is TGTGCCAGCAGCTTGGAACGGGGAAATCAGCCCCAGCATTTT. It encodes CASSLERGNQPQHF.

The chain employs TRBV15 and TRBJ2-1, with 16 bases lining up with TRBD2. Germline CDR1 LNHNV, CDR2 YYDKDF (reference sequence). The trim removed 8 bases at V and 8 bases at J, leaving 6 bases unmatched. This CDR3 comprises 15 residues. The CDR3 spells CATGTSGRGRDEQFF. The CDR3 nucleotides read TGTGCCACCGGGACTAGCGGGAGGGGGAGGGATGAGCAGTTCTTC.

This clonotype has a handful of counts. This chain links TRBV7-3 with TRBJ2-1; D call uncertain. Germline CDR1 reads SGHTA; CDR2 reads FQGTGA. This CDR3 has 13 residues. The V end lost 3 bases, the J end lost 5 bases, and 8 bases lay between the germline ends. Here the CDR3 DNA reads TGTGCCAGCAGCTTTAATAACCACAATGAGCAGTTCTTC. Translating gives CASSFNNHNEQFF.